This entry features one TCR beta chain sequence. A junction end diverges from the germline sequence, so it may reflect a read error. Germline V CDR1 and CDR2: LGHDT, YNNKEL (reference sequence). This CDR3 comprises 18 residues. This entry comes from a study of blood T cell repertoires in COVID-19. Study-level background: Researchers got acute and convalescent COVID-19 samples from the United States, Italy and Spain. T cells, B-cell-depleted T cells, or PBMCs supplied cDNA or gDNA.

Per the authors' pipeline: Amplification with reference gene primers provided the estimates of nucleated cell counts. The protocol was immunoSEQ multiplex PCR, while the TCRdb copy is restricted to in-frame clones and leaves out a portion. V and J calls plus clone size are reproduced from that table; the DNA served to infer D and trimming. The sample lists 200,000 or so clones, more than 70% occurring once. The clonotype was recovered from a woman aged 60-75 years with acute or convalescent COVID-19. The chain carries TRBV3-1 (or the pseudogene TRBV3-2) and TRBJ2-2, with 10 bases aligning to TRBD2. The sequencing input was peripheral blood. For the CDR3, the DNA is TGTCCCAGCAGCCTCCAAGCGGGGGGGGTAGCGTCTATCGGGGAGCTGTTTTTT. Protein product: CPSSLQAGGVASIGELFF.